This T cell receptor beta chain comes out of a study of OX40 agonist ivuxolimab in advanced cancers. Overall study results and limits: People who partly responded at 0.1-3.0 mg/kg had some of the least clonal expansion seen. The study found that CD8+ T cells averaged more expanded clones than CD4+. Not determined was the antigen specificity of the expanded peripheral T cells.

Concerning this clone itself: Its antigen is unknown.

The CDR3 runs 18 residues. The junction had 16 bases not matched to a gene; V was cut back by 9 bases and J by 1 base. Germline CDR1 SGHRS, CDR2 YFSETQ. Some clones are missing from TCRdb's copy, which holds only in-frame ones; the method was immunoSEQ multiplex PCR. The data contain about 61,000 clones, 85% to 90% of them singletons. This rearrangement joins TRBV5-1 to TRBJ1-1; 12 positions agree with TRBD1. This TCR was sampled from an adult with an advanced solid tumor such as melanoma, head and neck, liver or kidney cancer. Sequenced material: CD4+ or CD8+ T cells sorted from blood, taken in a trial of the OX40 agonist ivuxolimab. CDR3 DNA sequence: TGCGCCAAAGAAGGGTTGTGTTGGGACAGGGGGCAGAACACTGAAGCTTTCTTT. This translates into CAKEGLCWDRGQNTEAFF.